Here is one T cell receptor (beta chain) with its context. Antigen: not known. Each of the donors was a healthy adult who was HIV-negative and had not had a recent acute infection or vaccination. Among the donors, all were Caucasian adults who lived in Nashville, Tennessee. From germline, CDR1 is SEHNR and CDR2 FQNEAQ (reference sequence). This CDR3 has 15 amino acids. The protocol was immunoSEQ multiplex PCR, while the TCRdb copy is restricted to in-frame clones and leaves out a portion. The sample comprises over a million clones, 78% of which are singletons, and roughly 0.61% rests with the top ten. The source of the sample is a study of shared clonotypes between healthy human individuals. The wider study: CD4 naive cells filled three plates per donor, CD4 memory three, CD8 naive two and CD8 memory one.

General study findings and limits: Across subsets, estimated richness was generally greater for naive than for memory populations.

Sequenced: memory CD4+ T cells from PBMCs. As to subset: CD45RA-negative fraction. The source is a young man in good health. Some clones in this sample may be carry-over from other donors' samples. The chain couples TRBV7-9 to TRBJ2-5, with TRBD2 matching over 12 bases. The J call may be wrong; the DNA end is better matched by TRBJ2-7. This chain's CDR3 is CASSLMTSGSSEQYF. CDR3 sequence (DNA): TGTGCCAGCAGCTTAATGACTAGCGGGAGCTCCGAGCAGTACTTC.